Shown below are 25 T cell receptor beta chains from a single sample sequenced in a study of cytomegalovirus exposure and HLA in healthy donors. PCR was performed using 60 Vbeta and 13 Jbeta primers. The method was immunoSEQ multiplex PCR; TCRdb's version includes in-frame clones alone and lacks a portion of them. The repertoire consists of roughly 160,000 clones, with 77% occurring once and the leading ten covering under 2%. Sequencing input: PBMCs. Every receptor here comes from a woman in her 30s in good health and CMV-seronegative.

The CDR3, as DNA: TGTGCCAGCAGTTTGGCGGGGGCGTTAGCCAAAAACATTCAGTACTTC. Its translation is CASSLAGALAKNIQYF. The rearrangement uses TRBV28 and TRBJ2-4, with D perhaps TRBD2 (7 bases). V shed 3 bases and J shed 0 bases, with 12 bases lying between them. The CDR3 covers 16 residues. CDR1 and CDR2 (germline): MDHEN, SYDVKM.

The CDR3: CASSPGLGSGELFF. The CDR3 nucleotides read TGTGCCAGCAGCCCGGGACTAGGTAGCGGGGAGCTGTTTTTT. The chain joins TRBV7-3 to TRBJ2-2, with 8 positions matching TRBD2. Germline assignment: CDR1 SGHTA and CDR2 FQGTGA. Germline trimming cut 5 bases from V and 7 bases from J; bases unmatched to any gene: 6. This CDR3 region has 14 residues.

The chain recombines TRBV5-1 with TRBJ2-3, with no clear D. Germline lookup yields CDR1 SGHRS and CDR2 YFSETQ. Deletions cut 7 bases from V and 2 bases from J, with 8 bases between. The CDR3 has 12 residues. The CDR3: CASHEVTDTQYF. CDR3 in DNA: TGCGCCAGCCACGAGGTCACAGATACGCAGTATTTT. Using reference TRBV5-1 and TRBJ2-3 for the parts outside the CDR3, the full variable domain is KAGVTQTPRYLIKTRGQQVTLSCSPISGHRSVSWYQQTPGQGLQFLFEYFSETQRNKGNFPGRFSGRQFSNSRSEMNVSTLELGDSALYLCASHEVTDTQYFGPGTRLTVL.

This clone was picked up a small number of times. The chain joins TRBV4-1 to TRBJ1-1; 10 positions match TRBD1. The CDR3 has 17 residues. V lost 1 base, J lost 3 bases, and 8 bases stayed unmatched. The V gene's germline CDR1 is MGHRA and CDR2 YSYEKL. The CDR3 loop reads CASSQVGIGTGDTEAFF. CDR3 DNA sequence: TGCGCCAGCAGCCAAGTGGGAATTGGGACAGGGGACACTGAAGCTTTCTTT.

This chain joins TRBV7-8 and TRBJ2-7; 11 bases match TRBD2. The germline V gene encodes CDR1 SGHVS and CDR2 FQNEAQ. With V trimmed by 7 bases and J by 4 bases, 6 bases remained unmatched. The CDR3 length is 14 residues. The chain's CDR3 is CASTLAGGGYEQYF. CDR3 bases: TGTGCCAGCACCCTAGCGGGAGGAGGATACGAGCAGTACTTC.

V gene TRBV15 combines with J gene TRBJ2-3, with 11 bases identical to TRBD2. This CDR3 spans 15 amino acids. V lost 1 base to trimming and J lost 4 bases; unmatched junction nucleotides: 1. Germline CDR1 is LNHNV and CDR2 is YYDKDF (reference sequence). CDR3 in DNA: TGTGCCACCAGCAGAGTTAGCGGGGGGGCAGATACGCAGTATTTT. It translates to CATSRVSGGADTQYF.

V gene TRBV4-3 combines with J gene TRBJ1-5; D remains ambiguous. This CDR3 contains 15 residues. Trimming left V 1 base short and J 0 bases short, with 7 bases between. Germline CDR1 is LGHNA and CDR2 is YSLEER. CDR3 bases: TGCGCCAGCAGCCAAGGACATTTTAGCAATCAGCCCCAGCATTTT. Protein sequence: CASSQGHFSNQPQHF.

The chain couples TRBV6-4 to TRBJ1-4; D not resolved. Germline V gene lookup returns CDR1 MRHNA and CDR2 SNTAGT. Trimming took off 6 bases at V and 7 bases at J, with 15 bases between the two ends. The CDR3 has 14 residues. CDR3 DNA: TGTGCCAGCAGCATGCGGGCGGGAGGTGAAAAACTGTTTTTT. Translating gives CASSMRAGGEKLFF.

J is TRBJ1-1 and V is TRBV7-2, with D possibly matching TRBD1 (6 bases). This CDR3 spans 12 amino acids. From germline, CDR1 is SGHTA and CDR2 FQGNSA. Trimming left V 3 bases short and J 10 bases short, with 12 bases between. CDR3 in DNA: TGTGCCAGCAGCTTGTTGGGGGCGAGAGCTTTCTTT. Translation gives CASSLLGARAFF.

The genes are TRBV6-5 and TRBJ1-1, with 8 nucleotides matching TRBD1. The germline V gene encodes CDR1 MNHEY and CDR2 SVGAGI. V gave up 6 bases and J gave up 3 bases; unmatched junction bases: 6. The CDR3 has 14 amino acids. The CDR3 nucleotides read TGTGCCAGCAGCCGGACAGGGCTAGACACTGAAGCTTTCTTT. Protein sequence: CASSRTGLDTEAFF.

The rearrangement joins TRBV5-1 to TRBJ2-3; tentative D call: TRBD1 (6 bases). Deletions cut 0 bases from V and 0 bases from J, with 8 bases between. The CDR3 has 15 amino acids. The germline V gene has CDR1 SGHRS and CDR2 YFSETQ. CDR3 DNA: TGCGCCAGCAGCTTGGAGGGGGTCAGCACAGATACGCAGTATTTT. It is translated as CASSLEGVSTDTQYF.

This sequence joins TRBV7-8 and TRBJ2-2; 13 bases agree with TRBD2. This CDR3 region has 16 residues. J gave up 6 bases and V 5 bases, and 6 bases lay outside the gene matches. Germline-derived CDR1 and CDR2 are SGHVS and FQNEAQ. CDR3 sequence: CASSETSGGAAGELFF. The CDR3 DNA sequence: TGTGCCAGCAGCGAAACTAGCGGGGGGGCCGCCGGGGAGCTGTTTTTT.

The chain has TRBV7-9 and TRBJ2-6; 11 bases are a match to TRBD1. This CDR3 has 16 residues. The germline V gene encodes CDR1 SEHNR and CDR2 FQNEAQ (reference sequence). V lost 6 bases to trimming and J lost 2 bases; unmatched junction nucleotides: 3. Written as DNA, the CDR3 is TGTGCCAGCAGGTGGACAGGGGGCCCTGGGGCCAACGTCCTGACTTTC. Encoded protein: CASRWTGGPGANVLTF.

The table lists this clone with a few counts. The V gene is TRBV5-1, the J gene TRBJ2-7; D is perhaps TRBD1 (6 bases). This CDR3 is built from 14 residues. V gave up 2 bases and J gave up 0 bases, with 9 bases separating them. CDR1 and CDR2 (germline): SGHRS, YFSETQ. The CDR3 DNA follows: TGCGCCAGCAGCTTTCAACAGGGCTCCTACGAGCAGTACTTC. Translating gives CASSFQQGSYEQYF.

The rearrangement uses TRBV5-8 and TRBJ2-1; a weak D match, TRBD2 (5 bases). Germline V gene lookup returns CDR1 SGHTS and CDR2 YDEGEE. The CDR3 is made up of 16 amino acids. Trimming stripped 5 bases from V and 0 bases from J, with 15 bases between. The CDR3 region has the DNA TGTGCCAGCAGGGGGTGGCGGGCCAGCTCCTACAATGAGCAGTTCTTC. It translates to CASRGWRASSYNEQFF.

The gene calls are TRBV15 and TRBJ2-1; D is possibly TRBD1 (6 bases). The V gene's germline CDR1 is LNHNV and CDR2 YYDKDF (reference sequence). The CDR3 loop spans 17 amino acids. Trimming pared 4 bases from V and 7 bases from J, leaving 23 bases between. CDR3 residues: CATSTSRQGWVFNEQFF. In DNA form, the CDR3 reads TGTGCCACCAGCACCTCTCGCCAGGGGTGGGTTTTTAATGAGCAGTTCTTC. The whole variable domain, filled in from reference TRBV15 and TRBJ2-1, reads DAMVIQNPRYQVTQFGKPVTLSCSQTLNHNVMYWYQQKSSQAPKLLFHYYDKDFNNEADTPDNFQSRRPNTSFCFLDIRSPGLGDTAMYLCATSTSRQGWVFNEQFFGPGTRLTVL.

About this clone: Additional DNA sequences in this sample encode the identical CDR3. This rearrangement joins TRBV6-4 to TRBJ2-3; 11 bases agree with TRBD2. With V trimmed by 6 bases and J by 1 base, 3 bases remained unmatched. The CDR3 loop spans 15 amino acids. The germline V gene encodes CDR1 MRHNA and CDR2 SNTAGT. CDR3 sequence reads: CASSPTSGGTDTQYF. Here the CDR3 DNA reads TGTGCCAGCAGCCCGACTAGCGGGGGCACAGATACGCAGTATTTT.

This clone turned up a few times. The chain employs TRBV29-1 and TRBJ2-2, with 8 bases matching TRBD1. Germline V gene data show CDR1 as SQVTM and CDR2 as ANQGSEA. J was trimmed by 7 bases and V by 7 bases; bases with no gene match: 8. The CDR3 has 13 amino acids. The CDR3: CSASGTGDGELFF. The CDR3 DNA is TGCAGCGCCTCCGGGACAGGAGACGGGGAGCTGTTTTTT.

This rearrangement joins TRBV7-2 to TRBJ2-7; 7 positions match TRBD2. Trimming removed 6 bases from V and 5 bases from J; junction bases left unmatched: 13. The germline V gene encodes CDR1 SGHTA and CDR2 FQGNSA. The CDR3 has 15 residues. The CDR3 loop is CASSPGPLGRDEQYF. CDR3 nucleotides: TGTGCCAGCAGTCCAGGACCGCTGGGGAGGGACGAGCAGTACTTC.

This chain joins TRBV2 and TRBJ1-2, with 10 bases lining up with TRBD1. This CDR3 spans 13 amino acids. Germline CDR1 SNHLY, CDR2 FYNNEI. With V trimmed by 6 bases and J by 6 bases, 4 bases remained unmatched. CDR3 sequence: CASSRDRGNGYTF. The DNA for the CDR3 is TGTGCCAGCAGCCGGGACAGGGGAAATGGCTACACCTTC.

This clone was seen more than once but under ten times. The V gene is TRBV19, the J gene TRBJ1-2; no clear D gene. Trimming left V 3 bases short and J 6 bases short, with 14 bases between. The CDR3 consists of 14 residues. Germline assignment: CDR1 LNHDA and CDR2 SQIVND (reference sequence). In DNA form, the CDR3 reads TGTGCCAGTAGTATGGGCAACGCAGCTAATGGCTACACCTTC. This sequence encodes CASSMGNAANGYTF.

CDR3 in amino acids: CAWSADSSTGNTIYF. Written as DNA, the CDR3 is TGTGCCTGGAGTGCGGACAGTTCCACTGGAAACACCATATATTTT. The V call is TRBV30, the J call TRBJ1-3; D is perhaps TRBD1 (6 bases). CDR3 size: 15 residues. Germline-derived CDR1 and CDR2 are GTSNPN and SVGIG (reference sequence). Trimming took 1 base from V and 2 from J, leaving 12 bases between them.

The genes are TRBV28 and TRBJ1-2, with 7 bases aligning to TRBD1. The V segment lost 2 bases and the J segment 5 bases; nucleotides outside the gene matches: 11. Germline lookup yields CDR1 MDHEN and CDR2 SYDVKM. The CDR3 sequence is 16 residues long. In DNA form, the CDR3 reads TGTGCCAGCAGTTTACAAGGGGGCGAACTCCCTTATGGCTACACCTTC. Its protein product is CASSLQGGELPYGYTF.

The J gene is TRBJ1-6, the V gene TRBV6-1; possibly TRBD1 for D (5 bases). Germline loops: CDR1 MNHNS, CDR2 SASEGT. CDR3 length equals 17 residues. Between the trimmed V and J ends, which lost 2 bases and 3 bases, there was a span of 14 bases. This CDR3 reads CASSERRGDLYNSPLHF. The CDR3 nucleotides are TGTGCCAGCAGTGAACGGCGGGGGGACCTCTATAATTCACCCCTCCACTTT.

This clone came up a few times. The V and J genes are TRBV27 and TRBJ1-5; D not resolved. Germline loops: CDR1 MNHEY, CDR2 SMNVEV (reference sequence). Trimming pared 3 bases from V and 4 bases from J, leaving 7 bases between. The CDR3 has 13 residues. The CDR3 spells CASSFSLNQPQHF. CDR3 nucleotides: TGTGCCAGCAGTTTTTCCCTAAATCAGCCCCAGCATTTT.